Shown below are 16 T cell receptor beta chains from a single sample sequenced in a study of identical twins. Via MiXCR, TCRdb re-called the 5' RACE reads, giving one row per CDR3 protein. The sample has 520,000 or so distinct CDR3 sequences; 22% are singletons. These records were also assigned to another study, of T cells expressing NK-cell markers.

Sequences were obtained from CD4+ T cells sorted from blood. These receptors were collected from a woman under 30 in good health.

This clonotype was counted a few times. The rearrangement links TRBV7-2 to TRBJ2-1; 9 bases map to TRBD2. V dropped 4 bases and J dropped 4; count of bases not matched to a gene: 8. The CDR3 runs 16 residues. CDR1 is SGHTA and CDR2 is FQGNSA in the germline V gene. CDR3 sequence: CASSSIAGVNYNEQFF. The CDR3 DNA reads TGTGCCAGCAGCTCTATAGCGGGAGTAAATTACAATGAGCAGTTCTTC.

The chain joins TRBV7-2 to TRBJ1-3, with D unresolved. The CDR3 has 13 amino acids. Germline V CDR1 and CDR2: SGHTA, FQGNSA. V was clipped by 5 bases and J by 2 bases, with 7 bases between them. This CDR3 is CASSAETGNTIYF. For the CDR3, the DNA is TGTGCCAGCAGCGCGGAAACTGGAAACACCATATATTTT.

In DNA form, the CDR3 reads TGTGCCAGCAGTTATACACCGTCCTGGGCCACAGATACGCAGTATTTT. It encodes CASSYTPSWATDTQYF. J is TRBJ2-3 and V is TRBV12-3 or TRBV12-4; no reliable D call. With 4 bases removed from V and 2 bases from J, the gap between germline ends came to 16 bases. The CDR3 covers 16 residues.

Many counts were recorded for this clonotype. The V and J genes are TRBV5-1 and TRBJ1-6, with 9 bases lining up with TRBD1. The CDR3 has 14 amino acids. Germline lookup yields CDR1 SGHRS and CDR2 YFSETQ. The junction had 7 bases not matched to a gene; V was cut back by 6 bases and J by 9 bases. This CDR3 reads CASTEGQGGSPLHF. CDR3 nucleotide sequence: TGCGCCAGCACCGAGGGACAGGGCGGTTCACCCCTCCACTTT.

Written as DNA, the CDR3 is TGTGCCAGCAGCCGAGGTAAAAACATTCAGTACTTC. Protein product: CASSRGKNIQYF. The rearrangement joins TRBV6-6 to TRBJ2-4; no reliable D call. Germline CDR1 is MNHNY and CDR2 is SVGAGI (reference sequence). V was cut by 6 bases and J by 4 bases, with 7 bases left in between. The CDR3 is made up of 12 amino acids.

This clonotype was found a few times. The J gene is TRBJ2-3, the V gene TRBV6-1; 9 bases map to TRBD1. The CDR3 consists of 15 residues. Germline values: CDR1 MNHNS, CDR2 SASEGT. V was pared by 5 bases and J by 1 base, with 4 bases of the junction left unmatched. The CDR3 coding sequence is TGTGCCAGCAGTAATCACAGGGGGCGCACAGATACGCAGTATTTT. It translates to CASSNHRGRTDTQYF.

The sample holds one count of this clonotype. The chain combines TRBV5-6 with TRBJ1-5, with D unclear. Germline lookup yields CDR1 SGHDT and CDR2 YYEEEE. This CDR3 is built from 14 residues. Trimming took 5 bases from V and 4 from J, leaving 13 bases between them. The CDR3 coding sequence is TGTGCCAGCAGTTGGGGTCCGGGTAATCAGCCCCAGCATTTT. Amino acids: CASSWGPGNQPQHF.

This clonotype was seen more than once but under ten times. The DNA of the CDR3 is TGTGCCACTCAAGGACAGGCCGGGTTCAATCAGCCCCAGCATTTT. It yields the protein CATQGQAGFNQPQHF. The rearrangement joins TRBV15 to TRBJ1-5, with 7 bases lining up with TRBD1. Trimming at V came to 9 bases and at J to 3 bases, leaving 11 bases not matched to a gene. This CDR3 has 15 amino acids. CDR1 is LNHNV, CDR2 YYDKDF, per germline (reference sequence).

The chain combines TRBV9 with TRBJ1-2, with 7 bases lining up with TRBD1. V shed 3 bases and J 3 bases; nucleotides not matched to a gene: 14. Germline CDR1 and CDR2: SGDLS and YYNGEE. This CDR3 contains 17 residues. DNA for the CDR3: TGTGCCAGCAGCGGGAGGGGGCGCATGAGTTTTGACTATGGCTACACCTTC. It encodes CASSGRGRMSFDYGYTF.

The chain recombines TRBV20-1 with TRBJ1-1; D is perhaps TRBD1 (5 bases). Germline-derived CDR1 and CDR2 are DFQATT and SNEGSKA (reference sequence). The CDR3 is 14 amino acids. V lost 4 bases, J lost 2 bases, and 14 bases lay in between. CDR3 sequence (DNA): TGCAGTGCTATGGGACGGTTCCGTAACACTGAAGCTTTCTTT. Translated, it gives CSAMGRFRNTEAFF.

V and J are TRBV20-1 and TRBJ2-3; 9 positions agree with TRBD1. J gave up 4 bases and V 4 bases, and 6 bases lay outside the gene matches. Germline values: CDR1 DFQATT, CDR2 SNEGSKA (reference sequence). The CDR3 covers 14 residues. CDR3 in amino acids: CSANDRGMADTQYF. In DNA form, the CDR3 reads TGCAGTGCTAATGACAGGGGGATGGCAGATACGCAGTATTTT.

This clonotype was counted ten times or more. The chain is built from TRBV12-3 or TRBV12-4 and TRBJ2-5; tentatively, D is TRBD2 (6 bases). With 8 bases removed from V and 5 bases from J, the gap between germline ends came to 15 bases. The CDR3 covers 13 residues. The CDR3 DNA is TGTGCCAGCGATCGGGAGTACAGTGAGACCCAGTACTTC. Translated: CASDREYSETQYF.

In its sample, this clonotype was seen a few times. The chain recombines TRBV10-3 with TRBJ1-5; D is unclear. Germline CDR1 reads ENHRY; CDR2 reads SYGVKD. Deletions cut 2 bases from V and 1 base from J, with 6 bases between. The CDR3 runs 14 residues. CDR3 nucleotides: TGTGCCATCAGTGAGGGAGGGAGCAATCAGCCCCAGCATTTT. This gives the protein CAISEGGSNQPQHF.

The sample holds a few counts of this clonotype. The chain recombines TRBV2 with TRBJ1-6, with D unresolved. V was clipped by 3 bases and J by 12 bases, with 6 bases between them. The CDR3 sequence is 11 residues long. The germline V gene has CDR1 SNHLY and CDR2 FYNNEI. The CDR3 bases are TGTGCCAGCAGTGATCTGTTACCCCTCCACTTT. It yields the protein CASSDLLPLHF.

The sample holds a few counts of this clonotype. The chain is built from TRBV6-1 and TRBJ2-3, with TRBD2 identical over 11 bases. The CDR3 runs 17 residues. Germline V gene lookup returns CDR1 MNHNS and CDR2 SASEGT. Trimming removed 7 bases from V and 2 bases from J; junction bases left unmatched: 11. CDR3 protein: CASTVAGGTFSTDTQYF. The DNA for the CDR3 is TGTGCCAGCACCGTAGCGGGAGGGACCTTTTCCACAGATACGCAGTATTTT.

The rearrangement uses TRBV6-5 and TRBJ2-1; TRBD2 matches at 10 bases. The length of the CDR3 is 15 residues. V shed 1 base and J 7 bases; nucleotides not matched to a gene: 4. Germline CDR1 is MNHEY and CDR2 is SVGAGI. CDR3 sequence: CASSYWLAGANEQFF. As DNA, the CDR3 is TGTGCCAGCAGTTACTGGCTAGCGGGGGCAAATGAGCAGTTCTTC.